These T cell receptor beta chains were read from a single sample in a study of blood T cell repertoires in COVID-19. Sequenced by immunoSEQ multiplex PCR; TCRdb stores in-frame clones only, minus some. The table has some 70,000 clones, 70% to 85% seen once; the top ten hold 9.8%. The sequencing sample was made of peripheral blood. The receptors here all came from a woman between 50 and 59 years old with acute or convalescent COVID-19. Each CDR3 is given with its conserved first and last residue. The order of the fields is clone size, V gene, D gene, J gene, CDR3 protein, CDR3 DNA. D genes are given only for firm matches. Expanded clones get a size class; other rows say once, few or many, or leave the size out.

-,TRBV4-1,TRBD1,TRBJ1-1,CASSQEGTGGTEAFF,TGCGCCAGCAGCCAGGAGGGTACAGGGGGAACTGAAGCTTTCTTT
-,TRBV4-2,-,TRBJ2-2,CASSQGGQNTGELFF,TGTGCCAGCAGCCAGGGAGGTCAGAACACCGGGGAGCTGTTTTTT
-,TRBV6-5,-,TRBJ2-7,CASSYTEQGPWYF,TGTGCCAGCAGTTACACAGAACAGGGCCCGTGGTACTTC
-,TRBV30,-,TRBJ2-2,CAWSAGIIIGELFF,TGTGCCTGGAGTGCAGGAATAATTATCGGGGAGCTGTTTTTT
-,TRBV7-2,TRBD1,TRBJ2-3,CASSFRTGTEDTQYF,TGTGCCAGCAGCTTTAGGACAGGGACAGAGGATACGCAGTATTTT
-,TRBV15,TRBD1,TRBJ1-4,CATAAGGANEKLFF,TGTGCCACCGCGGCAGGGGGTGCTAATGAAAAACTGTTTTTT
-,TRBV7-8,-,TRBJ1-4,CASSLAVGSREKLFF,TGTGCCAGCAGCTTAGCGGTCGGCAGCAGGGAAAAACTGTTTTTT
-,TRBV6-5,TRBD1,TRBJ1-6,CASSGTGLHSPLHF,TGTGCCAGCAGCGGGACAGGCCTGCATTCACCCCTCCACTTT
-,TRBV2,-,TRBJ1-5,CASSVRGARGNQPQHF,TGTGCCAGCAGTGTTCGGGGGGCGAGGGGCAATCAGCCCCAGCATTTT
few,TRBV5-1,-,TRBJ2-3,CASSLDRGGNTQYF,TGCGCCAGCAGCTTGGACAGAGGGGGTAATACGCAGTATTTT
once,TRBV19,-,TRBJ1-2,CARPGGHDYGYTF,TGTGCCAGACCGGGAGGGCATGACTATGGCTACACCTTC
-,TRBV5-6,-,TRBJ1-1,CASSFQEKGGKNTEAFF,TGTGCCAGCAGCTTCCAGGAGAAAGGAGGAAAGAACACTGAAGCTTTCTTT
-,TRBV12-5,TRBD1,TRBJ1-3,CASGRGTGQFVSGNTIYF,TGTGCTAGTGGTCGCGGGACAGGTCAATTTGTCTCTGGAAACACCATATATTTT
-,TRBV7-8,-,TRBJ2-7,CASSFSSYEQYF,TGTGCCAGCAGCTTCAGCTCCTACGAGCAGTACTTC
-,TRBV2,-,TRBJ1-4,CASCQITTNEKLFF,TGTGCCAGCTGCCAGATAACAACTAATGAAAAACTGTTTTTT
-,TRBV18,-,TRBJ2-7,CASSPNLGDSYEQYF,TGTGCCAGCTCACCGAATCTCGGGGACTCCTACGAGCAGTACTTC
-,TRBV30,TRBD2,TRBJ2-3,CAVSGGVADTQYF,TGTGCCGTTAGCGGGGGGGTGGCAGATACGCAGTATTTT
few,TRBV27,TRBD1,TRBJ2-7,CASSFGTDYYEQYF,TGTGCCAGCAGTTTTGGGACAGACTACTACGAGCAGTACTTC
-,TRBV12-3/TRBV12-4,-,TRBJ2-7,CASSLTGFDEQYF,TGTGCCAGCAGTTTAACGGGTTTTGACGAGCAGTACTTC
-,TRBV27,TRBD2,TRBJ2-1,CASSLRVAGGGSYNEQFF,TGTGCCAGCAGTCTCCGGGTAGCGGGAGGCGGGAGTTACAATGAGCAGTTCTTC
-,TRBV14,TRBD2,TRBJ2-1,CASSQTSGYNEQFF,TGTGCCAGCAGCCAAACTAGCGGATACAATGAGCAGTTCTTC
-,TRBV6-4,-,TRBJ2-2,CASSDIGKDTGELFF,TGTGCCAGCAGTGACATCGGGAAAGACACCGGGGAGCTGTTTTTT
-,TRBV27,TRBD1,TRBJ1-2,CASSILAGGLYGYTF,TGTGCCAGCAGTATTTTAGCAGGGGGGCTTTATGGCTACACCTTC
once,TRBV28,TRBD1,TRBJ1-1,CASTGQGKRAEAFF,TGTGCCAGCACTGGACAGGGAAAGAGGGCTGAAGCTTTCTTT
medium-sized,TRBV4-3,TRBD2,TRBJ2-1,CASSQDTGLDFEQFF,TGCGCCAGCAGCCAAGACACAGGACTAGATTTTGAGCAGTTCTTC
-,TRBV6-6,TRBD1,TRBJ1-4,CASSRQGATNEKLFF,TGTGCCAGCAGTCGACAGGGGGCAACTAATGAAAAACTGTTTTTT
-,TRBV4-3,TRBD2,TRBJ2-3,CASSQRAGGEDTQYF,TGCGCCAGCAGCCAGAGGGCGGGGGGGGAGGATACGCAGTATTTT
few,TRBV7-6,TRBD2,TRBJ2-7,CASSRTSNYEQYF,TGTGCCAGCAGCAGGACTAGCAACTACGAGCAGTACTTC
-,TRBV30,-,TRBJ2-5,CAWSVLGRETQYF,TGTGCCTGGAGTGTACTAGGACGAGAGACCCAGTACTTC
-,TRBV3-1/TRBV3-2,-,TRBJ1-5,CASRGAGTDQPQHF,TGTGCCAGCCGGGGGGCAGGGACGGATCAGCCCCAGCATTTT
-,TRBV7-3,-,TRBJ1-2,CASSADPTNYGYTF,TGTGCCAGCAGCGCAGATCCAACGAACTATGGCTACACCTTC
few,TRBV7-2,TRBD1,TRBJ1-2,CASSLAGTGIVYGYTF,TGTGCCAGCAGCTTAGCTGGGACAGGGATCGTCTATGGCTACACCTTC
-,TRBV7-2,TRBD2,TRBJ2-7,CASSGSGISSYEQYF,TGTGCCAGCAGTGGAAGCGGGATAAGCTCCTACGAGCAGTACTTC
-,TRBV7-9,-,TRBJ1-2,CASSLAPGQTGGYTF,TGTGCCAGCAGCTTAGCCCCAGGGCAAACCGGAGGCTACACCTTC
many,TRBV7-8,-,TRBJ1-2,CASSSTSGIMNGYTF,TGTGCCAGCAGCTCCACCTCAGGGATAATGAATGGCTACACCTTC
once,TRBV6-1,TRBD1,TRBJ2-7,CASSERVGDRGYEQYF,TGTGCCAGCAGTGAAAGGGTCGGGGACAGAGGGTACGAGCAGTACTTC
-,TRBV5-4,-,TRBJ2-5,CASSQRGGQETQYF,TGTGCCAGCAGTCAAAGGGGGGGGCAAGAGACCCAGTACTTC
few,TRBV5-5,-,TRBJ1-1,CASSLVSRGGGTEAFF,TGTGCCAGCAGCTTGGTATCCAGGGGCGGAGGCACTGAAGCTTTCTTT
once,TRBV27,TRBD2,TRBJ2-7,CASSLTSGNEQYF,TGTGCCAGCAGTTTAACCAGCGGGAACGAGCAGTACTTC
once,TRBV14,-,TRBJ1-2,CASSPGQRDGYTF,TGTGCCAGCAGCCCCGGACAGCGCGATGGCTACACCTTC
-,TRBV15,-,TRBJ1-1,CATSHAPNTEAFF,TGTGCCACCAGCCACGCGCCTAACACTGAAGCTTTCTTT
-,TRBV5-1,-,TRBJ1-1,CASSSTGNTEAFF,TGCGCCAGCAGCTCGACAGGGAACACTGAAGCTTTCTTT
few,TRBV4-2,-,TRBJ2-1,CASSHHWALEQGHNEQFF,TGTGCCAGCAGCCATCACTGGGCACTTGAACAGGGTCACAATGAGCAGTTCTTC
-,TRBV7-2,TRBD2,TRBJ2-3,CASTREREDTQYF,TGTGCCAGCACCCGTGAGCGGGAGGATACGCAGTATTTT
-,TRBV13,-,TRBJ2-7,CASSLTGVTYEQYF,TGTGCCAGCAGCTTGACAGGCGTGACCTACGAGCAGTACTTC
-,TRBV27,TRBD1,TRBJ1-2,CASSAGTGVYGYTF,TGTGCCAGCAGCGCCGGGACAGGGGTCTATGGCTACACCTTC
-,TRBV12-3/TRBV12-4,-,TRBJ1-1,CASSLQGNTEAFF,TGTGCCAGCAGTTTGCAGGGGAACACTGAAGCTTTCTTT
few,TRBV6-2/TRBV6-3,-,TRBJ2-1,CASSDRSGIGTNEQFF,TGTGCCAGCAGTGACAGGTCTGGTATCGGTACAAATGAGCAGTTCTTC
-,TRBV9,-,TRBJ1-3,CASSEKQGFSGNTIYF,TGTGCCAGCAGCGAGAAACAGGGATTCAGCGGAAACACCATATATTTT
-,TRBV28,-,TRBJ2-1,CASSPNRRDYNEQFF,TGTGCCAGCAGTCCTAACAGGAGGGACTACAATGAGCAGTTCTTC
-,TRBV7-8,-,TRBJ1-2,CASSLTDLNYGYTF,TGTGCCAGCAGCTTGACAGACCTAAACTATGGCTACACCTTC
-,TRBV6-6,TRBD1,TRBJ1-2,CASSNLQGALDYGYTF,TGTGCCAGCAGCAATCTACAGGGGGCGTTGGACTATGGCTACACCTTC
-,TRBV18,-,TRBJ1-2,CASSPPVGEGYTF,TGTGCCAGCTCACCACCGGTTGGGGAGGGCTACACCTTC
-,TRBV30,-,TRBJ1-2,CAWIAGGFGYTF,TGTGCCTGGATCGCGGGGGGGTTTGGCTACACCTTC
-,TRBV5-1,-,TRBJ2-5,CASSLQPRDNQETQYF,TGCGCCAGCAGCTTGCAACCCCGGGACAACCAAGAGACCCAGTACTTC